Only one count was recorded for the clone carrying this T cell receptor (beta chain). The antigen remains unidentified. The source of the sample is a study of cytomegalovirus exposure and HLA in healthy donors. In the PCR, 60 Vbeta and 13 Jbeta primers were used. In the original analysis: Per a later analysis, the number of unique TCR beta chains was approximately 80 million, of which 8.5 million to 11 million were shared. Produced via immunoSEQ multiplex PCR; TCRdb's table is partial and in-frame only. Clone size and V and J calls were adopted from that table, with D and trimming inferred from the DNA. The sample consists of 150,000 to 200,000 clones, around 74% of them appearing once. The study's findings and limits: Sequencing had likely introduced a cluster of highly shared sequence variants as an artifact. Compared with the approximately 700-donor mean, an Asian-associated ancestry cluster reportedly had fewer N-insertions, according to a later analysis.

This sequence originates from a female donor in good health and CMV-seronegative. Material for sequencing was PBMCs.

The CDR3 loop reads CASSATGGYTF. The CDR3 DNA reads TGTGCCAGCAGCGCCACGGGAGGCTACACCTTC. The V and J genes are TRBV14 and TRBJ1-2; no firm D call. The CDR3 is 11 residues long. Germline-derived CDR1 and CDR2 are SGHDN and FVKESK. Between the trimmed V and J ends, which lost 5 bases and 8 bases, there was a span of 9 bases.